This T cell receptor beta chain was retrieved from a study of cytomegalovirus exposure and HLA in healthy donors. The trim removed 4 bases at V and 10 bases at J, leaving 9 bases unmatched. Germline CDR1 is SGHTA and CDR2 is FQGNSA. The CDR3 consists of 15 residues. Donors were drawn from the approximately 120-subject validation cohort, separate from the roughly 610-subject first cohort. The protocol was immunoSEQ multiplex PCR, while the TCRdb copy is restricted to in-frame clones and leaves out a portion. The repertoire includes about 49,000 clones, approximately 95% of them detected once, and about 7.8% sits in the top ten.

This clonotype was sampled from a woman under 30 in good health and CMV-seropositive. Sequencing was carried out using PBMCs. The chain combines TRBV7-2 with TRBJ1-6; 8 nucleotides align to TRBD1. The CDR3 coding sequence is TGTGCCAGCAGCTCCCAAGGACAGGGAAACTCACCCCTCCACTTT. Its protein is CASSSQGQGNSPLHF.